One T cell receptor (beta chain) is described in this entry. The data were obtained in a study of cytomegalovirus exposure and HLA in healthy donors. PCR involved 60 Vbeta and 13 Jbeta primers. Clones were read by immunoSEQ multiplex PCR, and TCRdb kept only the in-frame ones, dropping some. Among 130,000 to 150,000 clones listed, 80% were seen once. The source of this sequence is a man aged 40-50 years in good health and CMV-seropositive. The specimen sequenced was PBMCs.

In DNA form, the CDR3 reads TGTGCCAGCAGACCCACGGGGGGCTCTGGCGAGCAGTACTTC. It yields the protein CASRPTGGSGEQYF. The V gene is TRBV28, the J gene TRBJ2-7; the D gene is possibly TRBD2 (7 bases). Deletions cut 6 bases from V and 6 bases from J, with 18 bases between. CDR1 and CDR2 (germline): MDHEN, SYDVKM. There are 14 residues in the CDR3.